This T cell receptor (beta chain) was observed in a study of T cell responses to AZD1222 COVID-19 vaccine. Notes on the study in general: Of the AZD1222 recipients, only 5 to 7 were seropositive at baseline. Among spike-specific TCRs, nearly half reportedly target unmutated variant regions. Scientists sampled the repertoires only once the peak T cell response had passed. The donor group comprised mostly white British people and more females; the analysis possibly underestimated clonal diversity.

The V gene's germline CDR1 is SGDLS and CDR2 YYNGEE. This CDR3 is built from 17 residues. Germline trimming cut 10 bases from V and 6 bases from J; bases unmatched to any gene: 16. Note on this clone: The antigen is not known.

Sequenced by immunoSEQ multiplex PCR; TCRdb stores in-frame clones only, minus some. The repertoire holds approximately 150,000 clones, with about 92% as singletons. The J gene is TRBJ2-1, the V gene TRBV9, with 13 bases aligning to TRBD2. The source material was peripheral blood, sampled on day 0 of AZD1222 vaccination. This sequence was found in an adult in good health. The CDR3: CAPRVGGGTSGVNEQFF. The CDR3 DNA follows: TGTGCCCCCCGCGTCGGGGGGGGGACTAGCGGGGTCAATGAGCAGTTCTTC.